Shown below are 21 T cell receptor beta chains from a single sample sequenced in a study of blood T cell repertoires in COVID-19. Profiling relied on immunoSEQ multiplex PCR, and the TCRdb table lists in-frame clones only, not all of them. The sample comprises 77,000 or so clones, 75% to 90% of which are singletons, and approximately 4.6% rests with the top ten. Specimen: peripheral blood. The receptors shown here come from a man older than 75 with acute or convalescent COVID-19.

V and J are TRBV28 and TRBJ1-2; a weak D match, TRBD1 (5 bases). The germline V gene encodes CDR1 MDHEN and CDR2 SYDVKM. The CDR3 extends over 15 amino acids. V was shortened by 3 bases and J by 2 bases, with 13 bases between the two germline ends. The DNA for the CDR3 is TGTGCCAGCAGTTTGGGGCAGCCCCTGAACTATGGCTACACCTTC. Translated, it gives CASSLGQPLNYGYTF.

This chain joins TRBV5-1 and TRBJ2-3; 7 positions agree with TRBD1. Germline V gene lookup returns CDR1 SGHRS and CDR2 YFSETQ. The CDR3 consists of 15 residues. J gave up 1 base and V 0 bases, and 2 bases lay outside the gene matches. The CDR3 protein is CASSLDGQGTDTQYF. The CDR3 bases are TGCGCCAGCAGCTTGGATGGACAGGGCACAGATACGCAGTATTTT.

This chain uses TRBV5-1 with TRBJ1-2; 9 nucleotides match TRBD1. V shed 3 bases and J 7 bases; nucleotides not matched to a gene: 13. CDR3 length equals 16 residues. From germline, CDR1 is SGHRS and CDR2 YFSETQ. CDR3: CASSYSAGDRVPGYTF. DNA for the CDR3: TGCGCCAGCAGCTATTCGGCCGGGGACAGGGTGCCTGGCTACACCTTC. Based on the CDR3 plus reference TRBV5-1 and TRBJ1-2, the full variable domain is KAGVTQTPRYLIKTRGQQVTLSCSPISGHRSVSWYQQTPGQGLQFLFEYFSETQRNKGNFPGRFSGRQFSNSRSEMNVSTLELGDSALYLCASSYSAGDRVPGYTFGSGTRLTVV.

The genes are TRBV27 and TRBJ2-1; 7 bases are a match to TRBD2. Germline values: CDR1 MNHEY, CDR2 SMNVEV (reference sequence). V lost 5 bases to trimming and J lost 10 bases; unmatched junction nucleotides: 11. The CDR3 length is 14 residues. The CDR3 loop reads CASSPQSGVGEQFF. CDR3 coding DNA: TGTGCCAGCAGTCCCCAAAGCGGGGTCGGGGAGCAGTTCTTC.

The chain employs TRBV16 and TRBJ2-3, with TRBD2 identical over 8 bases. Germline V gene data show CDR1 as KGHSY and CDR2 as FQNENV. The CDR3 sequence is 11 residues long. After removal of 8 bases from V and 6 bases from J, the junction contained 1 base not matched to a gene. The CDR3 protein is CASGGGDTQYF. The DNA for the CDR3 is TGTGCCAGCGGCGGGGGGGATACGCAGTATTTT.

This sequence joins TRBV4-2 and TRBJ1-1; TRBD1 aligns across 9 bases. Germline values: CDR1 LGHNA, CDR2 YNFKEQ. CDR3 length: 15 residues. Trimming at V came to 0 bases and at J to 7 bases, leaving 6 bases not matched to a gene. CDR3 sequence (DNA): TGTGCCAGCAGCCAAGATGGGACAGGGCTCGGTGAAGCTTTCTTT. Its translation is CASSQDGTGLGEAFF.

The chain has TRBV5-1 and TRBJ2-5, with D perhaps matching TRBD1 (6 bases). This CDR3 has 14 residues. The germline V gene encodes CDR1 SGHRS and CDR2 YFSETQ. The V and J ends lost 2 bases and 5 bases respectively, with 13 bases between them. This CDR3 reads CASSFLGAGETQYF. The DNA for the CDR3 is TGCGCCAGCAGCTTTCTGGGGGCCGGGGAGACCCAGTACTTC.

This clone has just a few counts. The gene calls are TRBV7-2 and TRBJ2-5; 9 bases agree with TRBD1. The CDR3 runs to 12 residues. From germline, CDR1 is SGHTA and CDR2 FQGNSA. The ends lost 0 bases at V and 14 bases at J; junction bases unmatched: 4. CDR3 protein: CASSLATGQGYF. The DNA of the CDR3 is TGTGCCAGCAGCTTAGCGACGGGACAGGGATACTTC.

This chain links TRBV11-2 with TRBJ2-3; 7 positions agree with TRBD2. V dropped 5 bases and J dropped 0; count of bases not matched to a gene: 5. The CDR3 runs 15 residues. Germline V lookup: CDR1 SGHAT, CDR2 FQNNGV. The chain's CDR3 is CASSRSGISTDTQYF. For the CDR3, the DNA is TGTGCCAGCAGCCGGAGCGGGATTAGCACAGATACGCAGTATTTT.

This clone was recorded only once. The V call is TRBV19, the J call TRBJ1-5; unclear D gene. There are 15 residues in the CDR3. Germline V CDR1 and CDR2: LNHDA, SQIVND (reference sequence). V lost 1 base and J 6 bases, leaving 13 bases between the germline ends. The CDR3 DNA is TGTGCCAGTAGTATAGGGATGGGCGAAAGTCAGCCCCAGCATTTT. Protein sequence: CASSIGMGESQPQHF. Drawing the rest from reference TRBV19 and TRBJ1-5, the complete variable domain is DGGITQSPKYLFRKEGQNVTLSCEQNLNHDAMYWYRQDPGQGLRLIYYSQIVNDFQKGDIAEGYSVSREKKESFPLTVTSAQKNPTAFYLCASSIGMGESQPQHFGDGTRLSIL.

The CDR3 sequence is CASSQEVGGRTIETQYF. The DNA of the CDR3 is TGTGCCAGCAGCCAAGAGGTTGGCGGGAGGACGATAGAGACCCAGTACTTC. The rearrangement joins TRBV3-1 (or the pseudogene TRBV3-2) to TRBJ2-5, with 8 bases that match TRBD2. In germline, CDR1 is LGHDT, CDR2 YNNKEL (reference sequence). The CDR3 runs 17 residues. V gave up 0 bases and J gave up 4 bases; unmatched junction bases: 10.

This clone was detected once. CDR3 nucleotide sequence: TGTGCCAGCAGCTTGCGCGGGGGGTGGCGAGCTTTCTTT. Translating gives CASSLRGGWRAFF. J is TRBJ1-1 and V is TRBV11-2, with a tentative D call TRBD1 (5 bases). Germline V lookup: CDR1 SGHAT, CDR2 FQNNGV. Trimming removed 3 bases at V and 10 bases at J, with 15 bases between. This CDR3 has 13 residues.

The chain combines TRBV6-4 with TRBJ2-1, with 10 bases aligning to TRBD2. CDR3 length equals 15 residues. Germline CDR1 MRHNA, CDR2 SNTAGT. With V trimmed by 3 bases and J by 5 bases, 4 bases remained unmatched. CDR3 in DNA: TGTGCCAGCAGTGAATCAGGACTAGCGGACAATGAGCAGTTCTTC. Its translation is CASSESGLADNEQFF.

J is TRBJ1-2 and V is TRBV30, with a tentative D call TRBD1 (5 bases). The germline V gene has CDR1 GTSNPN and CDR2 SVGIG (reference sequence). Trimming took 1 base from V and 3 from J, leaving 12 bases between them. CDR3 length equals 14 residues. CDR3: CAWSGGIGDYGYTF. The CDR3 DNA sequence: TGTGCCTGGAGTGGTGGCATAGGGGACTATGGCTACACCTTC. The full variable domain, in which reference TRBV30 and TRBJ1-2 provide the parts outside the CDR3, is SQTIHQWPATLVQPVGSPLSLECTVEGTSNPNLYWYRQAAGRGLQLLFYSVGIGQISSEVPQNLSASRPQDRQFILSSKKLLLSDSGFYLCAWSGGIGDYGYTFGSGTRLTVV.

This clone was seen only once. The gene calls are TRBV7-9 and TRBJ1-3; D might be TRBD1 (5 bases). The length of the CDR3 is 16 residues. Germline V CDR1 and CDR2: SEHNR, FQNEAQ (reference sequence). The ends were cut back, 2 bases at V and 0 bases at J, with 11 bases in the middle. As DNA, the CDR3 is TGTGCCAGCAGCTTACAGGGATCGGGCTCTGGAAACACCATATATTTT. It translates to CASSLQGSGSGNTIYF.

This clone was counted between two and nine times. This chain connects TRBV18 to TRBJ2-7; possible D gene TRBD2, 5 bases. Germline V lookup: CDR1 KGHSH, CDR2 LQKENI. The ends were cut back, 4 bases at V and 0 bases at J, with 19 bases in the middle. The CDR3 is 17 amino acids. CDR3 bases: TGTGCCAGCTCACTTAATTCCCCCGGGGAGAGCTCCTACGAGCAGTACTTC. It yields the protein CASSLNSPGESSYEQYF.

The sample holds a few counts of this clone. V is TRBV4-3 and J is TRBJ2-1, with TRBD1 matching over 7 bases. The germline CDR1 and CDR2 sequences are LGHNA and YSLEER. The CDR3 is made up of 16 amino acids. The ends lost 1 base at V and 7 bases at J; junction bases unmatched: 10. The DNA for the CDR3 is TGCGCCAGCAGCCAAGCTGAGACAGGGATTAGGAATGAGCAGTTCTTC. It codes for CASSQAETGIRNEQFF.

The chain has TRBV6-5 and TRBJ1-5, with D maybe TRBD1 (6 bases). This CDR3 has 15 residues. Germline CDR1 MNHEY, CDR2 SVGAGI. V lost 0 bases and J 3 bases, leaving 9 bases between the germline ends. The CDR3 sequence: CASSYSQGSNQPQHF. The CDR3, as DNA: TGTGCCAGCAGTTACTCACAGGGTTCCAATCAGCCCCAGCATTTT.

The rearrangement links TRBV11-2 to TRBJ2-2; no firm D call. V was shortened by 4 bases and J by 7 bases, with 10 bases between the two germline ends. CDR1 and CDR2 (germline): SGHAT, FQNNGV. There are 13 residues in the CDR3. The CDR3 reads CASSSKTYGELFF. For the CDR3, the DNA is TGTGCCAGCAGCTCCAAGACATACGGGGAGCTGTTTTTT.

This sequence joins TRBV5-1 and TRBJ2-5; possible D gene TRBD2, 6 bases. Per germline, CDR1 SGHRS and CDR2 YFSETQ. The CDR3 extends over 13 amino acids. The V end lost 5 bases, the J end lost 5 bases, and 13 bases lay between the germline ends. The CDR3 sequence is CASRGGSGETQYF. The DNA for the CDR3 is TGCGCCAGCAGAGGAGGGTCGGGGGAGACCCAGTACTTC.

V is TRBV30 and J is TRBJ1-6, with TRBD1 matching over 9 bases. The germline V gene encodes CDR1 GTSNPN and CDR2 SVGIG (reference sequence). The CDR3 length is 15 residues. With 2 bases clipped from V and 7 bases from J, the junction kept 6 bases outside the gene matches. CDR3 protein: CAWSSGQGRNSPLHF. The CDR3, as DNA: TGTGCCTGGAGTTCCGGACAGGGGCGAAATTCACCCCTCCACTTT.